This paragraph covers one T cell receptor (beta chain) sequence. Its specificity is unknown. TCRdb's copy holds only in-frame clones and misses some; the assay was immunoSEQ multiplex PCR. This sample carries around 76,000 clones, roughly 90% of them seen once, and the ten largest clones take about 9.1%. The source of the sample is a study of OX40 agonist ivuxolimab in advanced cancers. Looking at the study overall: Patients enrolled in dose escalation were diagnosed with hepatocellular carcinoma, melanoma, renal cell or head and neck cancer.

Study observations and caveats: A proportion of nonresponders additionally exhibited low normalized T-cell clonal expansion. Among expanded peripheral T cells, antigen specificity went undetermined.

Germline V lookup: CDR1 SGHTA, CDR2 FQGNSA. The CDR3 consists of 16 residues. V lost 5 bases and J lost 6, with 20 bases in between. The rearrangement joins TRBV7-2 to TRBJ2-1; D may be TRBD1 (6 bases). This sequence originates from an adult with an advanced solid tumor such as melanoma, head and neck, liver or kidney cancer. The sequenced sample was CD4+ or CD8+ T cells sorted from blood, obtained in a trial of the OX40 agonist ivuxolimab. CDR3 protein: CASSLLTGLPFNEQFF. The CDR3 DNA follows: TGTGCCAGCAGCCTTCTGACAGGCCTCCCCTTCAATGAGCAGTTCTTC.